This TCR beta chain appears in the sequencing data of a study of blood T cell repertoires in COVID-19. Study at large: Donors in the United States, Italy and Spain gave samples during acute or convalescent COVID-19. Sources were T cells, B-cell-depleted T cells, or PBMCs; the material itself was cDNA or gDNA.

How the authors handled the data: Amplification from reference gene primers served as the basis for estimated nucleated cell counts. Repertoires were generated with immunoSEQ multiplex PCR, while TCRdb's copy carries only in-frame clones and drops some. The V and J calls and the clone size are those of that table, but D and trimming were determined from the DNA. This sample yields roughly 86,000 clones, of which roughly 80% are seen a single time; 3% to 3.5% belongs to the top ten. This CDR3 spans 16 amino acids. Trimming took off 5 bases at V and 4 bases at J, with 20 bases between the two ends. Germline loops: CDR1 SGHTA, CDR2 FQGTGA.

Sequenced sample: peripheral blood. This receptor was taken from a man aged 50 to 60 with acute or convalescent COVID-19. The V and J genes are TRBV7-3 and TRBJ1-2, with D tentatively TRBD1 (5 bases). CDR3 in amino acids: CASSPAGGTETYGYTF. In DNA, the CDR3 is TGTGCCAGCAGCCCCGCGGGCGGGACGGAAACCTATGGCTACACCTTC.